This record concerns one T cell receptor beta chain sequence. The data derive from a study of T cell changes during pregnancy in multiple sclerosis. From germline, CDR1 is SEHNR and CDR2 FQNEAQ (reference sequence). With V trimmed by 5 bases and J by 9 bases, 7 bases remained unmatched. There are 12 residues in the CDR3. Profiling relied on immunoSEQ multiplex PCR, and the TCRdb table lists in-frame clones only, not all of them. Altogether some 110,000 clones are present, about 93% being singletons, with the ten largest covering 1.5%. The sequence came from a female donor with multiple sclerosis, enrolled in a pregnancy study. The chain couples TRBV7-9 to TRBJ2-7, with 7 bases lining up with TRBD1. The sample here was peripheral blood, taken in the third trimester of pregnancy. DNA for the CDR3: TGTGCCAGCAGCCGTACAGGGGCAGGGCAGTACTTC. This codes for CASSRTGAGQYF.